These T cell receptor beta chains were read from a single sample in a study of control samples from healthy donors and cancer patients. Sequencing used immunoSEQ multiplex PCR; TCRdb keeps in-frame clones, though not all of them. The table lists 90,000 to 100,000 clones, about four fifths of them singletons. Source material: blood. All receptors derive from a woman younger than 45 in good health. The CDR3 runs from the conserved cysteine through the conserved F or W.

TRBJ2-2,TRBV7-8,CATRTGNTGELFF
TRBJ1-2,TRBV18,CASSPETPRDGYTF
TRBJ1-4,TRBV29-1,CSVEGGAGELFF
TRBJ1-1,TRBV5-1,CASSLEGPGNTEAFF
TRBJ2-5,TRBV9,CASSVAPSGGLGQETQYF
TRBJ2-5,TRBV12-5,CASGFTGAQETQYF
TRBJ2-1,TRBV24-1,CATSGRRGGLYNEQFF
TRBJ1-2,TRBV5-4,CASSLEVGLSYGYTF
TRBJ1-2,TRBV6-2/TRBV6-3,CASSPTGSSGYTF
TRBJ2-7,TRBV9,CASSFQEGSNYEQYF
TRBJ2-1,TRBV12-3/TRBV12-4,CASSLRVYNEQFF
TRBJ2-4,TRBV2,CAINPGWGGAGAKNIQYF
TRBJ2-5,TRBV9,CASSVGSGGRQETQYF
TRBJ1-5,TRBV7-9,CASSPGPQPQHF
TRBJ1-5,TRBV19,CASSKRGGEAANQPQHF
TRBJ2-4,TRBV30,CAWSVNGAEIQYF
TRBJ2-1,TRBV12-5,CASGPPNSYNEQFF
TRBJ1-5,TRBV10-2,CASRQTEANQPQHF
TRBJ2-5,TRBV10-3,CAISEPGQGRRETQYF
TRBJ1-2,TRBV6-1,CASSEAHGNYGYTF
TRBJ1-1,TRBV10-1,CASSALWVGTEAFF
TRBJ2-5,TRBV5-8,CASTTRRAEYQETQYF
TRBJ2-1,TRBV5-4,CASSLEGTSLNEQFF
TRBJ2-5,TRBV6-5,CASSPIQETQYF
TRBJ1-2,TRBV6-2/TRBV6-3,CASSLDRVGGYTF
TRBJ2-1,TRBV6-4,CASSDSTGSNEQFF
TRBJ1-1,TRBV19,CASRITGDTEAFF
TRBJ2-5,TRBV6-2/TRBV6-3,CASSYHPGTGGSETQYF
TRBJ1-1,TRBV10-3,CAIRDSLILNTEAFF
TRBJ2-5,TRBV7-2,CASSLGQPQETQYF
TRBJ2-5,TRBV3-1/TRBV3-2,CASSRMAGVKETQYF
TRBJ1-2,TRBV21-1,CASSKGARTLNYGYTF
TRBJ1-5,TRBV11-2,CASSLQGVSNQPQHF
TRBJ1-2,TRBV9,CASSVAETYGYTF
TRBJ1-5,TRBV28,CASRQGFSNQPQHF
TRBJ1-2,TRBV12-3/TRBV12-4,CASSDSFYGYTF
TRBJ1-3,TRBV2,CASSEQGNTIYF
TRBJ1-2,TRBV28,CASSDTGRGYTF
TRBJ1-2,TRBV15,CATSREASNYGYTF
TRBJ1-2,TRBV6-5,CASSSPVQGYTF
TRBJ1-2,TRBV5-4,CASSLELGQGNGYTF
TRBJ1-1,TRBV5-3,CARSLRDMNTEAFF
TRBJ2-5,TRBV19,CASSTDRDRETQYF